This record covers a single T cell receptor (beta chain). Only in-frame clones appear in the TCRdb table, and some are missing; sequencing was by immunoSEQ multiplex PCR. Seen here are a few hundred thousand clones, 86% observed once, and the top ten hold more than 9%. The sample is drawn from a study of blood T cell repertoires in COVID-19. Trimming left V 6 bases short and J 3 bases short, with 9 bases between. The length of the CDR3 is 13 residues. Material for sequencing was peripheral blood. This chain connects TRBV12-3 or TRBV12-4 to TRBJ1-5, with D perhaps TRBD1 (5 bases). This receptor was obtained from a man older than 75 with acute or convalescent COVID-19. In nucleotides, the CDR3 is TGTGCCAGCAGGACGACAGCCAATCAGCCCCAGCATTTT. It specifies CASRTTANQPQHF.